The next 25 T cell receptor beta chains were all read from a single sample in a study of blood T cell repertoires in COVID-19. TCRdb's copy holds only in-frame clones and misses some; the assay was immunoSEQ multiplex PCR. The table has about 92,000 clones, 85% seen once. Sample: peripheral blood. These receptor sequences come from an elderly man with acute or convalescent COVID-19.

This clone appeared a single time. This chain uses TRBV7-2 with TRBJ1-1; no reliable D call. Germline CDR1 and CDR2: SGHTA and FQGNSA. This CDR3 region has 18 residues. V was clipped by 7 bases and J by 1 base, with 25 bases between them. Written as DNA, the CDR3 is TGTGCCAGCACTTTAAAGTCGGCTATGAGGCTCGAGAACACTGAAGCTTTCTTT. Protein product: CASTLKSAMRLENTEAFF.

This sequence joins TRBV6-5 and TRBJ2-5; 8 bases fit TRBD2. Germline assignment: CDR1 MNHEY and CDR2 SVGAGI. This CDR3 is 14 amino acids long. J gave up 5 bases and V 5 bases, and 7 bases lay outside the gene matches. CDR3 nucleotide sequence: TGTGCCAGCAGTCCCCGTGGCGGGAGGGAGACCCAGTACTTC. Translation gives CASSPRGGRETQYF.

The rearrangement links TRBV2 to TRBJ1-2; 8 nucleotides match TRBD1. The CDR3 covers 13 residues. CDR1 is SNHLY and CDR2 is FYNNEI in the germline V gene. With 10 bases clipped from V and 3 bases from J, the junction kept 7 bases outside the gene matches. In nucleotides, the CDR3 is TGTGCCATCACCAGGGGGCGAGACTATGGCTACACCTTC. It yields the protein CAITRGRDYGYTF.

This rearrangement joins TRBV7-2 to TRBJ2-5, with a tentative D call TRBD2 (6 bases). CDR1 and CDR2 (germline): SGHTA, FQGNSA. The V end lost 3 bases, the J end lost 5 bases, and 16 bases lay between the germline ends. The length of the CDR3 is 15 residues. The CDR3 nucleotides read TGTGCCAGCAGCTTGTCTCCGACTAGATCTGAGACCCAGTACTTC. Its protein is CASSLSPTRSETQYF.

This chain connects TRBV6-1 to TRBJ2-4; tentative D call: TRBD1 (5 bases). The CDR3 is made up of 16 amino acids. CDR1 and CDR2 from the germline V gene are MNHNS and SASEGT. V lost 4 bases and J 1 base, leaving 14 bases between the germline ends. Written as DNA, the CDR3 is TGTGCCAGCAGTGGGGGCCTGCCACAGGCCAAAAACATTCAGTACTTC. Its protein product is CASSGGLPQAKNIQYF.

The V and J genes are TRBV9 and TRBJ2-1, with 10 positions matching TRBD2. This CDR3 is built from 22 residues. The ends lost 2 bases at V and 0 bases at J; junction bases unmatched: 20. CDR1 SGDLS and CDR2 YYNGEE come from the germline V gene. The CDR3: CASSVGSGNRDTSGDSYNEQFF. In DNA form, the CDR3 reads TGTGCCAGCAGCGTGGGATCGGGGAACAGGGATACTAGCGGGGACTCCTACAATGAGCAGTTCTTC.

CDR3 nucleotides: TGTGCCAGCAGCGGGTGGCGGACGGGGGGGGCAGATACGCAGTATTTT. Its translation: CASSGWRTGGADTQYF. V gene TRBV2 combines with J gene TRBJ2-3; 8 bases agree with TRBD2. This CDR3 contains 16 residues. Germline loops: CDR1 SNHLY, CDR2 FYNNEI. The J segment lost 4 bases and the V segment lost 6 bases, leaving 12 bases of the junction unmatched.

As for this clone: This specimen includes other DNA sequences encoding the same CDR3. This rearrangement joins TRBV7-6 to TRBJ2-5; no clear D gene. The germline V gene encodes CDR1 SGHVS and CDR2 FNYEAQ. V was cut by 4 bases and J by 4 bases, with 4 bases left in between. The CDR3 extends over 11 amino acids. CDR3 region: CASSSRETQYF. The CDR3 bases are TGTGCCAGCAGCTCCCGAGAGACCCAGTACTTC.

V gene TRBV10-1 combines with J gene TRBJ2-1; TRBD2 matches at 9 bases. There are 14 residues in the CDR3. The germline gives CDR1 WNHNN, CDR2 SYGVQD (reference sequence). Germline trimming cut 5 bases from V and 10 bases from J; bases unmatched to any gene: 9. CDR3 sequence (DNA): TGCGCCAGCAGTTACGGTAGCGGGAGACCCGAGCAGTTCTTC. Translation: CASSYGSGRPEQFF.

V gene TRBV5-5 combines with J gene TRBJ1-2, with D possibly being TRBD1 (5 bases). Trimming took 0 bases from V and 8 from J, leaving 11 bases between them. Per the germline V gene, CDR1 is SGHKS and CDR2 is YYEKEE (reference sequence). The length of the CDR3 is 13 residues. CDR3 bases: TGTGCCAGCAGCTTGGACGGGGGTGGAGGCTACACCTTC. Its protein is CASSLDGGGGYTF.

The rearrangement uses TRBV19 and TRBJ2-1; 9 nucleotides match TRBD1. This CDR3 comprises 14 residues. Trimming cost V 9 bases and J 4 bases; bases outside gene matches: 7. Germline V gives CDR1 LNHDA, CDR2 SQIVND (reference sequence). CDR3 residues: CASETGTGYNEQFF. The DNA of the CDR3 is TGTGCCAGCGAAACCGGGACAGGGTACAATGAGCAGTTCTTC.

CDR3 protein: CASSHQPEWRAVNEQFF. CDR3 DNA sequence: TGCGCCAGCAGCCATCAACCCGAGTGGAGGGCCGTCAATGAGCAGTTCTTC. This chain links TRBV5-1 with TRBJ2-1; a weak D match, TRBD2 (6 bases). The germline V gene has CDR1 SGHRS and CDR2 YFSETQ. V shed 4 bases and J shed 6 bases, with 23 bases lying between them. The CDR3 contains 17 residues.

The chain has TRBV7-3 and TRBJ2-1; 9 bases are shared with TRBD2. The CDR3 has 15 residues. Germline V gene lookup returns CDR1 SGHTA and CDR2 FQGTGA. V was pared by 5 bases and J by 9 bases, with 11 bases of the junction left unmatched. The chain's CDR3 is CASSPVGSGRFEQFF. CDR3 nucleotide sequence: TGTGCCAGCAGCCCCGTTGGCAGCGGGAGGTTTGAGCAGTTCTTC.

J is TRBJ1-2 and V is TRBV4-2; 8 nucleotides match TRBD1. CDR3 length: 16 amino acids. Unmatched junction bases numbered 8, after V lost 0 bases and J lost 5 bases. Germline loops: CDR1 LGHNA, CDR2 YNFKEQ. CDR3 sequence reads: CASSQDLDRDTYGYTF. The DNA of the CDR3 is TGTGCCAGCAGCCAAGATCTGGACAGGGATACTTATGGCTACACCTTC.

This chain joins TRBV5-4 and TRBJ1-2; D not certain. The V end was cut by 4 bases, the J end by 2 bases, with 9 bases between. The germline V gene has CDR1 SGHNT and CDR2 YYREEE (reference sequence). CDR3 length: 13 residues. The CDR3 region has the DNA TGTGCCAGCAGCCTGGACGAGAACTATGGCTACACCTTC. This gives the protein CASSLDENYGYTF.

In its sample, this clone was seen a few times. The chain recombines TRBV7-9 with TRBJ2-2; 7 positions match TRBD2. Germline CDR1 is SEHNR and CDR2 is FQNEAQ (reference sequence). V gave up 1 base and J gave up 3 bases; unmatched junction bases: 5. This CDR3 has 16 residues. This chain's CDR3 is CASSLGLAGDTGELFF. CDR3 bases: TGTGCCAGCAGCTTAGGTCTTGCGGGAGACACCGGGGAGCTGTTTTTT.

In regard to this clone: The junction shows a germline mismatch at one end, possibly a read error. The chain combines TRBV7-7 with TRBJ1-1; D is undetermined. This CDR3 is built from 13 residues. In germline, CDR1 is SSHAT, CDR2 FNYEAQ (reference sequence). The CDR3 nucleotides read TGTGCTAGCAGCTTTAAGCTCGGCACTGAAGCTTTCTTT. This codes for CASSFKLGTEAFF.

The chain joins TRBV19 to TRBJ1-2; 7 bases map to TRBD1. Germline CDR1 LNHDA, CDR2 SQIVND (reference sequence). V lost 5 bases to trimming and J lost 3 bases; unmatched junction nucleotides: 9. CDR3 length: 15 amino acids. CDR3 sequence: CASSGEDREDYGYTF. The CDR3 DNA follows: TGTGCCAGTAGTGGCGAAGACAGGGAGGACTATGGCTACACCTTC.

The DNA for the CDR3 is TGTGCCAGCAGTCGTAGAACTAGCGGGAGAGGGTACGAGCAGTACTTC. Translation: CASSRRTSGRGYEQYF. The gene calls are TRBV5-6 and TRBJ2-7; 11 nucleotides match TRBD2. V shed 5 bases, J shed 4 bases, and the junction held 11 bases outside the gene matches. Germline assignment: CDR1 SGHDT and CDR2 YYEEEE. This CDR3 region has 16 residues.

The chain employs TRBV5-1 and TRBJ2-1; D may be TRBD2 (5 bases). Germline CDR1 reads SGHRS; CDR2 reads YFSETQ. Trimming cost V 3 bases and J 9 bases, with 10 bases left between them. This CDR3 has 12 residues. CDR3 DNA sequence: TGCGCCAGCAGCTGGGGTGGGAGTGAGCAGTTCTTC. Translated, it gives CASSWGGSEQFF. The full variable domain, in which reference TRBV5-1 and TRBJ2-1 provide the parts outside the CDR3, is KAGVTQTPRYLIKTRGQQVTLSCSPISGHRSVSWYQQTPGQGLQFLFEYFSETQRNKGNFPGRFSGRQFSNSRSEMNVSTLELGDSALYLCASSWGGSEQFFGPGTRLTVL.

This clone has just a few counts. The chain links TRBV18 to TRBJ1-3, with 8 bases fitting TRBD1. Looked up from germline, CDR1 is KGHSH and CDR2 is LQKENI. V was clipped by 3 bases and J by 2 bases; unmatched bases: 3. This CDR3 spans 15 amino acids. In nucleotides, the CDR3 is TGTGCCAGCTCACCCCGACAGGGGACTGGAAACACCATATATTTT. It translates to CASSPRQGTGNTIYF.

The rearrangement links TRBV12-5 to TRBJ1-1, with D possibly being TRBD1 (5 bases). The CDR3 covers 14 residues. Trimming stripped 6 bases from V and 2 bases from J, with 13 bases between. Germline loops: CDR1 LGHNT, CDR2 FRNRAP. CDR3 sequence (DNA): TGTGCTAGTGGGCCCGGGGGGACCAACACTGAAGCTTTCTTT. Translation gives CASGPGGTNTEAFF.

The rearrangement links TRBV9 to TRBJ1-3; D is undetermined. The germline V gene encodes CDR1 SGDLS and CDR2 YYNGEE. V was pared by 4 bases and J by 3 bases, with 8 bases between. This CDR3 has 13 residues. CDR3 coding DNA: TGTGCCAGCAGCCCGAGCCTTGGAAACACCATATATTTT. This encodes CASSPSLGNTIYF.

Only one count was recorded for this clone. This rearrangement joins TRBV24-1 to TRBJ2-7; 9 bases agree with TRBD1. The CDR3 is made up of 15 amino acids. Germline-derived CDR1 and CDR2 are KGHDR and SFDVKD. Losses at the gene ends were 3 bases for V and 5 bases for J; bases not matched to a gene: 7. The CDR3 bases are TGTGCCACCAGTGATACAGGGGGCGCGGGTAACGAGCAGTACTTC. Its protein is CATSDTGGAGNEQYF.

The chain joins TRBV18 to TRBJ2-7; 9 bases line up with TRBD1. CDR1 KGHSH and CDR2 LQKENI come from the germline V gene. J gave up 2 bases and V 1 base, and 6 bases lay outside the gene matches. The CDR3 sequence is 16 residues long. The CDR3 is CASSPRWGQGTYEQYF. CDR3 nucleotides: TGTGCCAGCTCACCACGATGGGGACAGGGCACCTACGAGCAGTACTTC.